This T cell receptor (beta chain) was profiled in a study of blood T cells in healthy people across ages. Broader study findings: Those diversity estimates obtained from one million T cells were thought to be underestimates. Significant beta diversity loss was already apparent by age approximately 38, declining roughly linearly.

Points on this clonotype: The antigen is unknown.

The V end lost 10 bases, the J end lost 0 bases, and 13 bases lay between the germline ends. This CDR3 is built from 14 residues. Germline CDR1 reads LGHDT; CDR2 reads YNNKEL (reference sequence). PCR was performed a second time for roughly 7 to 12 cycles using a sample-barcoded 5' primer and a J-beta primer mix. TCRdb analysed the 5' RACE reads with MiXCR anew, one entry per CDR3 protein. The table lists more than 1,000,000 distinct CDR3 sequences, roughly 24% of them singletons, with 0.65% to 0.75% in the top ten. These data were likewise used in another study, on T cells of mothers and their children. Per that study: For each mother, over 10 million TCR beta CDR3 reads were obtained, and for each child, some 3 million. Among related mother-child pairs, overlap was slightly higher than in unrelated pairs, though not significantly.

The receptor was derived from a girl aged 2-10 years in good health. The sample was blood. The rearrangement links TRBV3-1 to TRBJ2-1; tentatively, D is TRBD2 (5 bases). The CDR3 reads CATASGSSYNEQFF. The CDR3 coding sequence is TGTGCCACCGCGAGCGGAAGCTCCTACAATGAGCAGTTCTTC.